These 23 T cell receptor beta chains share one sample of origin, sequenced in a study of T-cell reconstitution after alpha-beta-depleted transplantation in children. The library targeted TCRbeta and was prepared with unique molecular identifiers. One entry per CDR3 protein, called by TCRdb with MiXCR from the PCR reads. The data contain nearly 250,000 distinct CDR3 sequences, just under 8.5% of them singletons. Here the sequenced sample was PBMCs, mostly from graft donor cells, taken 180 days after TCRalphabeta/CD19-depleted stem cell transplant. The receptors shown here come from a male patient aged 10 to 17 who had a stem cell transplant for acute lymphoblastic leukemia, so the T cells may come from the graft donor.

This clonotype was detected many times. The gene calls are TRBV10-3 and TRBJ2-3; 8 nucleotides agree with TRBD2. With 3 bases clipped from V and 6 bases from J, the junction kept 8 bases outside the gene matches. The CDR3 sequence is 15 residues long. Germline lookup yields CDR1 ENHRY and CDR2 SYGVKD. The CDR3 DNA is TGTGCCATCAGTGAAGAAGCGGGAGTGTTGGATACGCAGTATTTT. This encodes CAISEEAGVLDTQYF.

This clonotype was picked up many times. CDR3 sequence reads: CASSKEPRRAYGYTF. CDR3 coding DNA: TGTGCCAGCAGCAAAGAACCCCGGCGGGCCTATGGCTACACCTTC. This chain uses TRBV21-1 with TRBJ1-2; TRBD1 was called by the table and not checked on the DNA. TRBV21-1 is designated a pseudogene. This CDR3 has 15 residues.

In its sample, this clonotype was seen many times. The chain is built from TRBV18 and TRBJ1-6; 8 bases line up with TRBD1. V shed 3 bases and J 9 bases; nucleotides not matched to a gene: 4. From germline, CDR1 is KGHSH and CDR2 LQKENI. CDR3 length: 14 residues. The CDR3 protein is CASSPDRGSSPLHF. The CDR3 DNA sequence: TGTGCCAGCTCACCCGACAGGGGAAGTTCACCCCTCCACTTT.

The chain joins TRBV18 to TRBJ2-2; D might be TRBD1 (6 bases). The CDR3 totals 16 residues. V lost 1 base, J lost 3 bases, and 12 bases lay in between. CDR1 is KGHSH, CDR2 LQKENI, per germline. This CDR3 reads CASSPRLEGDTGELFF. For the CDR3, the DNA is TGTGCCAGCTCACCACGGCTAGAGGGGGACACCGGGGAGCTGTTTTTT.

This clonotype has a count of ten or more. The gene calls are TRBV5-1 and TRBJ2-5, with a weak D call TRBD1 (6 bases). The germline CDR1 and CDR2 sequences are SGHRS and YFSETQ. The CDR3 is made up of 15 amino acids. Trimming cost V 4 bases and J 5 bases, with 18 bases left between them. CDR3 sequence: CASSLDRTRVETQYF. In nucleotides, the CDR3 is TGCGCCAGCAGCCTGGACAGAACGCGCGTTGAGACCCAGTACTTC. Full variable domain (outside the CDR3, taken from reference TRBV5-1 and TRBJ2-5): KAGVTQTPRYLIKTRGQQVTLSCSPISGHRSVSWYQQTPGQGLQFLFEYFSETQRNKGNFPGRFSGRQFSNSRSEMNVSTLELGDSALYLCASSLDRTRVETQYFGPGTRLLVL.

This clonotype has only a few counts. This sequence joins TRBV28 and TRBJ2-1, with 8 bases matching TRBD2. Trimming removed 3 bases from V and 3 bases from J; junction bases left unmatched: 7. Per the germline V gene, CDR1 is MDHEN and CDR2 is SYDVKM. This CDR3 has 16 amino acids. As DNA, the CDR3 is TGTGCCAGCAGTTTGCGGAGCGGGAGAGTCTACAATGAGCAGTTCTTC. It encodes CASSLRSGRVYNEQFF.

This clonotype was recorded many times. The chain employs TRBV6-5 and TRBJ2-5, with D possibly TRBD1 on 6 matching bases. The CDR3 contains 15 residues. CDR1 and CDR2 from the germline V gene are MNHEY and SVGAGI. V dropped 2 bases and J dropped 0 bases, with 10 bases sitting between them. In DNA form, the CDR3 reads TGTGCCAGCAGTTACCTTACAGGGTACCAAGAGACCCAGTACTTC. Protein product: CASSYLTGYQETQYF.

This clonotype has at least ten counts. V and J are TRBV7-9 and TRBJ2-2, with no clear D. CDR1 and CDR2 (germline): SEHNR, FQNEAQ (reference sequence). Trimming shortened V by 5 bases and J by 1 base, and 11 bases separated the two germline ends. This CDR3 contains 15 residues. The CDR3: CASSEASGNTGELFF. The CDR3 DNA sequence: TGTGCCAGCAGCGAAGCCTCGGGGAACACCGGGGAGCTGTTTTTT.

This clonotype occurred many times. This chain uses TRBV6-6 with TRBJ2-7, with 9 bases that match TRBD2. The trim removed 6 bases at V and 4 bases at J, leaving 10 bases unmatched. This CDR3 is built from 15 residues. The germline V gene encodes CDR1 MNHNY and CDR2 SVGAGI (reference sequence). In DNA, the CDR3 is TGTGCCAGCAGCCCCGGGGCGGGAGGGATTTACGAGCAGTACTTC. Amino acid sequence: CASSPGAGGIYEQYF.

Regarding this clonotype: A much larger clone differs from this one at a single base, so this may be a read error. The chain employs TRBV3-1 and TRBJ2-7; 10 bases are a match to TRBD1. CDR1 is LGHDT, CDR2 YNNKEL, per germline (reference sequence). The CDR3 covers 14 residues. The CDR3 protein is CASRTGQGSYDQYF. Written as DNA, the CDR3 is TGTGCCAGCAGAACGGGACAGGGGTCCTACGACCAGTACTTC.

This clonotype showed up many times. The genes are TRBV12-3 or TRBV12-4 and TRBJ2-7; 8 bases align to TRBD1. The trim removed 5 bases at V and 3 bases at J, leaving 3 bases unmatched. The CDR3 runs 13 residues. The CDR3, as DNA: TGTGCCAGCAGTACCGGGACAGGCTACGAGCAGTACTTC. It codes for CASSTGTGYEQYF.

CDR3 region: CAISESTGATYEQYF. The CDR3 DNA sequence: TGTGCCATCAGTGAGTCGACAGGGGCGACCTACGAGCAGTACTTC. This sequence joins TRBV10-3 and TRBJ2-7, with 8 positions matching TRBD1. Germline V gives CDR1 ENHRY, CDR2 SYGVKD. V gave up 0 bases and J gave up 2 bases; unmatched junction bases: 3. CDR3 length equals 15 residues.

There are many counts of this clonotype. The V call is TRBV28, the J call TRBJ2-7; D gene unclear. Trimming took 3 bases from V and 6 from J, leaving 12 bases between them. From germline, CDR1 is MDHEN and CDR2 SYDVKM. This CDR3 region has 13 residues. Written as DNA, the CDR3 is TGTGCCAGCAGTTTCCGGACCGTCTCCGAGCAGTACTTC. It encodes CASSFRTVSEQYF. The entire variable domain, with the rest obtained from reference TRBV28 and TRBJ2-7, is as follows: DVKVTQSSRYLVKRTGEKVFLECVQDMDHENMFWYRQDPGLGLRLIYFSYDVKMKEKGDIPEGYSVSREKKERFSLILESASTNQTSMYLCASSFRTVSEQYFGPGTRLTVT.

This clonotype has a count of ten or more. V usage is TRBV20-1 and J usage is TRBJ2-3; D is possibly TRBD1 or TRBD2 (5 bases each). V was trimmed by 5 bases and J by 4 bases, leaving 10 bases between them. From germline, CDR1 is DFQATT and CDR2 SNEGSKA (reference sequence). CDR3 length: 12 amino acids. CDR3 amino acids: CSALRGADTQYF. The DNA of the CDR3 is TGCAGTGCTCTGAGGGGAGCAGATACGCAGTATTTT.

In its sample, this clonotype was seen many times. This chain uses TRBV10-3 with TRBJ2-7; D possibly corresponds to TRBD2 (5 bases). The germline CDR1 and CDR2 sequences are ENHRY and SYGVKD. V was clipped by 6 bases and J by 2 bases, with 11 bases between them. CDR3 length: 13 amino acids. This CDR3 reads CAIRADHTYEQYF. Here the CDR3 DNA reads TGTGCCATCAGAGCGGACCACACCTACGAGCAGTACTTC.

This clonotype was observed at least ten times. CDR3 DNA: TGCAGTGCCAGGACAGGGAGTAGCAATCAGCCCCAGCATTTT. Amino acids: CSARTGSSNQPQHF. The chain couples TRBV20-1 to TRBJ1-5; 8 bases agree with TRBD1. CDR3 size: 14 residues. Germline V gene data show CDR1 as DFQATT and CDR2 as SNEGSKA (reference sequence). The ends lost 6 bases at V and 0 bases at J; junction bases unmatched: 4.

This clonotype was counted at least ten times. Without the conserved terminal phenylalanine or tryptophan, this CDR3 likely stems from a read error. The limits of the CDR3 on the DNA are not certain, so only TCRdb's listed CDR3 is given. The chain has TRBV13 and TRBJ1-2; the D call TRBD1 from the table was never checked on the DNA. The germline CDR1 and CDR2 sequences are PRHDT and FYEKMQ (reference sequence). The CDR3 totals 12 residues, both ends included. CDR3 sequence reads: CASSLGHGVPIY.

This clonotype has a count of ten or more. This chain joins TRBV7-9 and TRBJ2-1; no clear D gene. Germline V CDR1 and CDR2: SEHNR, FQNEAQ (reference sequence). Deletions cut 1 base from V and 12 bases from J, with 10 bases between. The CDR3 loop spans 12 amino acids. Here the CDR3 DNA reads TGTGCCAGCAGCTTAGTTTCCAGCGTGCAGTTCTTC. It specifies CASSLVSSVQFF.

This clonotype showed up many times. V usage is TRBV7-2 and J usage is TRBJ2-5; D possibly corresponds to TRBD2 (6 bases). The CDR3 extends over 14 amino acids. Per the germline V gene, CDR1 is SGHTA and CDR2 is FQGNSA. V lost 6 bases, J lost 0 bases, and 11 bases lay in between. CDR3 nucleotide sequence: TGTGCCAGCAGAACCGGGACTCACCAAGAGACCCAGTACTTC. It yields the protein CASRTGTHQETQYF. The variable domain in full, completed from reference TRBV7-2 and TRBJ2-5, reads GAGVSQSPSNKVTEKGKDVELRCDPISGHTALYWYRQSLGQGLEFLIYFQGNSAPDKSGLPSDRFSAERTGGSVSTLTIQRTQQEDSAVYLCASRTGTHQETQYFGPGTRLLVL.

This clonotype was picked up a small number of times. The chain combines TRBV18 with TRBJ2-7; 16 bases are a match to TRBD2. Looked up from germline, CDR1 is KGHSH and CDR2 is LQKENI. The CDR3 consists of 19 residues. The junction had 8 bases not matched to a gene; V was cut back by 3 bases and J by 0 bases. Written as DNA, the CDR3 is TGTGCCAGCTCACCCCTGGGACTAGCGGGGGGGCGAAGCTCCTACGAGCAGTACTTC. It is translated as CASSPLGLAGGRSSYEQYF.

This clonotype was found many times. The J gene is TRBJ1-3, the V gene TRBV28, with 10 bases aligning to TRBD1. Germline CDR1 is MDHEN and CDR2 is SYDVKM. The J segment lost 0 bases and the V segment lost 5 bases, leaving 4 bases of the junction unmatched. This CDR3 is built from 16 residues. In nucleotides, the CDR3 is TGTGCCAGCAGTCCCGGGACAGGGGCCTCTGGAAACACCATATATTTT. Amino acids: CASSPGTGASGNTIYF.

This clonotype was observed at least ten times. The rearrangement joins TRBV12-3 or TRBV12-4 to TRBJ1-5; D is perhaps TRBD1 (5 bases). The V end was cut by 2 bases, the J end by 3 bases, with 20 bases between. CDR3 length equals 18 residues. CDR3 coding DNA: TGTGCCAGCAGTTTAAGAATTTGGGGCGCTGGGCCCAATCAGCCCCAGCATTTT. This encodes CASSLRIWGAGPNQPQHF.

V usage is TRBV4-2 and J usage is TRBJ1-1; 10 nucleotides line up with TRBD1. The CDR3 runs to 13 residues. Germline-derived CDR1 and CDR2 are LGHNA and YNFKEQ. V lost 4 bases to trimming and J lost 7 bases; unmatched junction nucleotides: 3. CDR3 protein: CASSPWDRGEAFF. The CDR3 nucleotides are TGTGCCAGCAGCCCCTGGGACAGGGGTGAAGCTTTCTTT.